The rows below give T cell receptor beta chains drawn from one sample of a study of blood T cell repertoires in COVID-19. The data were produced by immunoSEQ multiplex PCR, yet TCRdb's version contains in-frame clones alone and is incomplete. The sample gives around 110,000 clones, less than 95% of which show up once; roughly 1.9% is in the top ten. The sample comprised peripheral blood. Receptors were obtained from a human donor with active COVID-19. The donor label of this sample is uncertain. The CDR3 runs from the conserved cysteine through the conserved F or W. D genes are given only for firm matches. Only part of the rows carry a size: once, few, many, or a class if the clone is expanded.

>-|TRBV5-1|TRBJ2-1|-
TGCGCCAGCAGCTTGGCCACTTCTGAGCAGTTCTTC
CASSLATSEQFF
>-|TRBV7-6|TRBJ2-5|once
TGTGCCAGCAGCTTAACCCCCGGCAGGGCCCAAGAGACCCAGTACTTC
CASSLTPGRAQETQYF
>TRBD2|TRBV19|TRBJ2-5|-
TGTGCCAGTAGTATAGATCGGGGGGGAGAGACCCAGTACTTC
CASSIDRGGETQYF
>-|TRBV7-9|TRBJ1-1|few
TGTGCCAGCAGCCATAACAGGAGAATGAACACTGAAGCTTTCTTT
CASSHNRRMNTEAFF
>-|TRBV25-1|TRBJ2-7|-
TGTGCCAGCAGTGAGGGGGCAGTCCGGGACTACGAGCAGTACTTC
CASSEGAVRDYEQYF
>-|TRBV21-1|TRBJ1-1|-
TGTGCCAGCATCCCCCCGGTTTTGTGGGAAGCTTTCTTT
CASIPPVLWEAFF
>-|TRBV10-3|TRBJ1-6|few
TGTGCCATCTCCAGAGGAGGTGGGAACCCTAATTCACCCCTCCACTTT
CAISRGGGNPNSPLHF
>TRBD1|TRBV9|TRBJ1-2|few
TGTGCCAGCAGCGTAGAGCTTCAGGGGGCTGTCGATGGCTACACCTTC
CASSVELQGAVDGYTF
>TRBD1|TRBV5-1|TRBJ1-2|-
TGCGCCAGCAGCTCCAGACAGGGGAAGAACTATGGCTACACCTTC
CASSSRQGKNYGYTF
>-|TRBV7-3|TRBJ1-1|-
TGTGCCAGCAGCTCGGGTATGAACACTGAAGCTTTCTTT
CASSSGMNTEAFF
>-|TRBV4-1|TRBJ1-5|-
TGCGCCAGCAGCCGGCGGGAGGAGAGCAATCAGCCCCAGCATTTT
CASSRREESNQPQHF
>TRBD1|TRBV20-1|TRBJ1-2|-
TGCAGTGCTAGTTCGACAGGGGTAACATTAGGCTACACCTTC
CSASSTGVTLGYTF
>TRBD2|TRBV4-3|TRBJ2-1|once
TGCGCCAGCAGCCAAAGCGGGGGGGTATTATACAATGAGCAGTTCTTC
CASSQSGGVLYNEQFF
>TRBD1|TRBV4-3|TRBJ1-6|once
TGCGCCAGCAGCCAAGTTACACAGGGGGTGGATAATTCACCCCTCCACTTT
CASSQVTQGVDNSPLHF
>TRBD1|TRBV5-4|TRBJ2-7|-
TGTGCCAGCAGCACCGACAGGGGACGAGACGAGCAGTACTTC
CASSTDRGRDEQYF
>TRBD1|TRBV25-1|TRBJ1-2|-
TGTGCCAGCGGGACAGATGGCTACACCTTC
CASGTDGYTF
>TRBD1|TRBV7-9|TRBJ1-6|-
TGTGCCAGCAGCCGGGACAGCGGCCGGGATTCACCCCTCCACTTT
CASSRDSGRDSPLHF
>TRBD2|TRBV9|TRBJ2-1|-
TGTGCCAGCAGCCCTGGGCCTAGCGGGGGCGATGAGCAGTTCTTC
CASSPGPSGGDEQFF
>-|TRBV18|TRBJ2-7|-
TGTGCCAGCTCACCTGGTTCTGGCGGATACGAGCAGTACTTC
CASSPGSGGYEQYF
>TRBD1|TRBV28|TRBJ1-5|-
TGTGCCAGCAACAATCACAGGGGGCGCCTGGATCAGCCCCAGCATTTT
CASNNHRGRLDQPQHF
>-|TRBV12-3/TRBV12-4|TRBJ1-1|-
TGTGCCAGCAGCAAACGGACTGGAGCTTTCTTT
CASSKRTGAFF
>-|TRBV7-9|TRBJ2-3|once
TGTGCCAGCAGCTTATCCCTAAGCACAGATACGCAGTATTTT
CASSLSLSTDTQYF
>-|TRBV29-1|TRBJ1-4|-
TGCAGCACTACCGGGGGGTTAGCTAATGAAAAACTGTTTTTT
CSTTGGLANEKLFF
>-|TRBV7-2|TRBJ1-1|-
TGTGCCAGCAGCTCGGGGGGTCGCACTGAAGCTTTCTTT
CASSSGGRTEAFF
>TRBD1|TRBV5-4|TRBJ2-5|-
TGTGCCAGCAGCTCTGACAGGGGCCGACAAGAGACCCAGTACTTC
CASSSDRGRQETQYF
>TRBD1|TRBV5-6|TRBJ1-2|-
TGTGCCAGCAGCTTGTACAGTGGACAGGGGATTCTGGATGGCTACACCTTC
CASSLYSGQGILDGYTF